What follows describes a single T cell receptor beta chain. The CDR3 covers 14 residues. J lost 2 bases, V lost 4 bases, and 4 bases had no gene match. The germline CDR1 and CDR2 sequences are SQVTM and ANQGSEA. Using immunoSEQ multiplex PCR, the repertoire was profiled, and TCRdb retains in-frame clones only, with some absent. The table has 150,000 to 200,000 clones, approximately 81% seen once. This sample was taken from a study of blood T cell repertoires in COVID-19. Study in general: There were acute and convalescent COVID-19 samples, and they came from the United States, Italy and Spain. The analysed material was cDNA or gDNA that came from T cells, B-cell-depleted T cells, or PBMCs.

Seattle's cohort entered during active infection and was followed longitudinally. This sequence originates from a person aged 65 to 85 with COVID-19, enrolled during active disease. This chain uses TRBV29-1 with TRBJ2-1; 8 nucleotides agree with TRBD1. The material sequenced was peripheral blood. CDR3 bases: TGCAGCGTTGCAGGACAGGGTACCTACAATGAGCAGTTCTTC. It encodes CSVAGQGTYNEQFF.